This T cell receptor (beta chain) was recorded in a study of blood T cell repertoires in COVID-19. Measured with immunoSEQ multiplex PCR; TCRdb has only the in-frame clones, and not every one. The sample holds about 120,000 clones, over 60% seen once. This receptor was taken from a man between 65 and 85 years old with acute or convalescent COVID-19. The sample consisted of peripheral blood.

CDR3 region: CASSSTPSGDTGELFF. The CDR3 DNA reads as TGTGCCAGCAGCTCGACCCCCTCGGGGGACACCGGGGAGCTGTTTTTT. The chain links TRBV9 to TRBJ2-2; a possible D gene is TRBD2 (6 bases). CDR1 SGDLS and CDR2 YYNGEE come from the germline V gene. The V end was cut by 4 bases, the J end by 3 bases, with 16 bases between. The CDR3 contains 16 residues.